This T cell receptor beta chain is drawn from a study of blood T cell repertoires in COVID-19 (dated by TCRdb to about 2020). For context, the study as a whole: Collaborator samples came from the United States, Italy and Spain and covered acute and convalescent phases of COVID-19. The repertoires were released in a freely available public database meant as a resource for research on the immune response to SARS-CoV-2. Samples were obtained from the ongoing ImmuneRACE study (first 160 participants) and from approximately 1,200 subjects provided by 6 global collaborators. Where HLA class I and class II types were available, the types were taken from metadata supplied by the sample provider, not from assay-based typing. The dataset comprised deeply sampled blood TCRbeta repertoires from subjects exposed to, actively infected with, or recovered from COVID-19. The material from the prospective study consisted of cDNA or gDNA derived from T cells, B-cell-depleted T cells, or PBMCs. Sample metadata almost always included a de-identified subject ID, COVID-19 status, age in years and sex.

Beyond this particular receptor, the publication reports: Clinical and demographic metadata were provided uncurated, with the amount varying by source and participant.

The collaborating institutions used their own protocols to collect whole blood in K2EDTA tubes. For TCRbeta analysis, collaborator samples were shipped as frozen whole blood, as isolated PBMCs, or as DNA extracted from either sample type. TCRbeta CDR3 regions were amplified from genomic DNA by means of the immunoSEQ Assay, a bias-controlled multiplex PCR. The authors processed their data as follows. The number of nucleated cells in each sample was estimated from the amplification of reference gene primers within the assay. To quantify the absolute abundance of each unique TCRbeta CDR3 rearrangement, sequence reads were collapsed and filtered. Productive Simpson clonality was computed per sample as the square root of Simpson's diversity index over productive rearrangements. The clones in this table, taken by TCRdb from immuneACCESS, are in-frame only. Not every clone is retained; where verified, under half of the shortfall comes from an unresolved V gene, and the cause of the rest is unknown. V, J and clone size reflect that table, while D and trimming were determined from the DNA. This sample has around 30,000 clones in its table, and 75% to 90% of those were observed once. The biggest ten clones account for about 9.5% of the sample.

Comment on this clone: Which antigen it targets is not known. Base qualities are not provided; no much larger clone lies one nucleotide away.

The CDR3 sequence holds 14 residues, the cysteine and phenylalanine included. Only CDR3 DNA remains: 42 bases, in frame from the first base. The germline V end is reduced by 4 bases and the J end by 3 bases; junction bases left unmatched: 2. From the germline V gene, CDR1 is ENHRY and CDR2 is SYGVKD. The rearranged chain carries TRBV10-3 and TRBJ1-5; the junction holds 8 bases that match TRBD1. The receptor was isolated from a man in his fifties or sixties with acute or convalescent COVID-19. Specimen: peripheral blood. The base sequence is TGTGCCATCAGTGGGGGACAGGACAATCAGCCCCAGCATTTT. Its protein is CAISGGQDNQPQHF.